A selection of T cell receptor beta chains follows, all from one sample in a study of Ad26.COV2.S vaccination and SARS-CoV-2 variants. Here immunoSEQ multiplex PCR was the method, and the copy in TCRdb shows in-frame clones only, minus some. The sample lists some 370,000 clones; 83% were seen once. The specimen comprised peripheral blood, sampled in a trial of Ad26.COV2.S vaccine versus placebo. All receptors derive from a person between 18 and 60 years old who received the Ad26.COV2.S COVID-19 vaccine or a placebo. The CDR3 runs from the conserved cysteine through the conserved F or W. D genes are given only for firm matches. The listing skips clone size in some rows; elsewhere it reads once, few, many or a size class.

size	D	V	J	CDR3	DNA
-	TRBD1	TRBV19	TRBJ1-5	CASSIWDRQGQPQHF	TGTGCCAGTAGTATCTGGGACAGGCAGGGACAGCCCCAGCATTTT
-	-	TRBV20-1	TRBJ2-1	CSASRQGVGEQFF	TGCAGTGCTAGTCGGCAGGGAGTAGGCGAGCAGTTCTTC
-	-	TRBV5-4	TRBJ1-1	CASSLGGNTEAFF	TGTGCCAGCAGCTTGGGAGGGAACACTGAAGCTTTCTTT
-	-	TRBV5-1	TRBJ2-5	CASSLGPRGRETQYF	TGCGCCAGCAGCTTAGGACCAAGGGGTAGGGAGACCCAGTACTTC
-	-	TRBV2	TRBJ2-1	CASRGVSRDNEQFF	TGTGCCAGCAGGGGGGTGAGCAGAGACAATGAGCAGTTCTTC
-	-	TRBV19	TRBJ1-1	CASSIKPNEAFF	TGTGCCAGTAGTATTAAGCCCAATGAAGCTTTCTTT
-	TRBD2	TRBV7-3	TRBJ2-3	CASSLKPRTSGTDTQYF	TGTGCCAGCAGCTTAAAACCCCGGACTAGCGGGACAGATACGCAGTATTTT
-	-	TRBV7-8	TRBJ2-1	CASSARLYNEQFF	TGTGCCAGCAGCGCTCGACTGTACAATGAGCAGTTCTTC
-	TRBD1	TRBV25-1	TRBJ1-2	CASSPPGQANYGYTF	TGTGCCAGCAGTCCTCCAGGACAGGCTAACTATGGCTACACCTTC
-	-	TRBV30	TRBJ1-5	CAWSKGLGGLGTQHF	TGTGCCTGGAGTAAGGGGCTAGGGGGTCTGGGGACCCAGCATTTT
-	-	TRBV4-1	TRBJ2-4	CASSPRGIGLAKNIQYF	TGCGCCAGCAGCCCCAGGGGAATAGGTCTAGCCAAAAACATTCAGTACTTC
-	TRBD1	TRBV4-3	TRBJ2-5	CASSQGQMETQYF	TGCGCCAGCAGCCAGGGACAGATGGAGACCCAGTACTTC
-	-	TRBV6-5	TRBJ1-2	CASTFRGRAYYGYTF	TGTGCCAGCACCTTCAGGGGCAGGGCATACTATGGCTACACCTTC
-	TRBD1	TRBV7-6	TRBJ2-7	CASSLGQGELYEQYF	TGTGCCAGCAGCCTCGGACAGGGAGAACTCTACGAGCAGTACTTC
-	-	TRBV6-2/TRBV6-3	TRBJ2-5	CASSYTRETQYF	TGTGCCAGCAGTTATACAAGAGAGACCCAGTACTTC
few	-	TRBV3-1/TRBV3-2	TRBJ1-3	CASNRNQGTGNTIYF	TGTGCCAGCAACCGTAATCAAGGGACTGGAAACACCATATATTTT
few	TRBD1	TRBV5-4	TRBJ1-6	CASSLDRANNSPLHF	TGTGCCAGCAGCTTAGACAGGGCTAATAATTCACCCCTCCACTTT
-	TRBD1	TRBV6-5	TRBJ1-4	CASSPWDSHNEKLFF	TGTGCCAGCAGCCCCTGGGACAGTCATAATGAAAAACTGTTTTTT
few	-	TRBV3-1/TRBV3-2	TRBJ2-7	CASSQVNEQYF	TGTGCCAGCAGCCAAGTCAACGAGCAGTACTTC
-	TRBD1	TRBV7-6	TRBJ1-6	CASSSRQGAPLHF	TGTGCCAGCAGCTCAAGACAGGGGGCACCCCTCCACTTT
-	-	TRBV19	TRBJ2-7	CATSKRSMPYEQYF	TGTGCCACCAGTAAGCGTAGTATGCCCTACGAGCAGTACTTC
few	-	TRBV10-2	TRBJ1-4	CASSATGRGEKLFF	TGCGCCAGCAGTGCAACAGGGAGGGGTGAAAAACTGTTTTTT
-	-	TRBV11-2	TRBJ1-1	CASSQTRDTEAFF	TGTGCCAGCAGTCAAACAAGGGACACTGAAGCTTTCTTT
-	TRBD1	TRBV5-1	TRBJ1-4	CASSSTGTGSEKLFF	TGCGCCAGCAGCTCAACCGGGACAGGTAGTGAAAAACTGTTTTTT
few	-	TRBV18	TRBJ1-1	CASSGSLLAMNTEAFF	TGTGCCAGCTCAGGGTCCCTCCTGGCTATGAACACTGAAGCTTTCTTT
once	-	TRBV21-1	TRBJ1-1	CASSSAGLVTEAFF	TGTGCCAGCAGCAGCGCGGGGTTAGTCACTGAAGCTTTCTTT
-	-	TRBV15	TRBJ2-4	CATSRVLSGQNIQYF	TGTGCCACCAGCAGAGTGCTCAGCGGGCAAAACATTCAGTACTTC
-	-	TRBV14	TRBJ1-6	CASSYSNSPLHF	TGTGCCAGCAGCTACAGTAATTCACCCCTCCACTTT
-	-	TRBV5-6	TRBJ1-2	CASSLRANYGYTF	TGTGCCAGCAGCTTGCGAGCTAACTATGGCTACACCTTC
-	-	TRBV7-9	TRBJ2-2	CASSLASRFPGELFF	TGTGCCAGCAGCTTAGCAAGCAGGTTTCCCGGGGAGCTGTTTTTT
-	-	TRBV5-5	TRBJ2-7	CASSLGSSRLYF	TGTGCCAGCAGCTTGGGTTCTAGCAGATTATACTTC
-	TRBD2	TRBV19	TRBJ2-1	CASSMGLAHNEQFF	TGTGCCAGTAGTATGGGACTAGCCCACAATGAGCAGTTCTTC
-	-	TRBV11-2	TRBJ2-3	CASSLDTGYTDTQYF	TGTGCCAGCAGCTTAGATACCGGCTACACAGATACGCAGTATTTT
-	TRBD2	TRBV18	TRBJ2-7	CASSPTPMLAGSSYEQYF	TGTGCCAGCTCACCAACCCCCATGCTAGCGGGAAGCTCCTACGAGCAGTACTTC
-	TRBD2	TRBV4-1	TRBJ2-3	CASSQDPPTSGRGGTQYF	TGCGCCAGCAGCCAAGATCCGCCCACTAGCGGGAGAGGAGGTACGCAGTATTTT
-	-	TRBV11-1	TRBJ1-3	CASSSWTDLSGNTIYF	TGTGCCAGCAGCTCTTGGACGGATCTCTCTGGAAACACCATATATTTT
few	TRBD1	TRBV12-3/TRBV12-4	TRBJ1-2	CASSWGQGYGYTF	TGTGCCAGCAGTTGGGGACAGGGGTATGGCTACACCTTC
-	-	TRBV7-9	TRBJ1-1	CASSLRAGPSEAFF	TGTGCCAGCAGCTTACGGGCAGGACCCAGTGAAGCTTTCTTT
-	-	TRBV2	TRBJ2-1	CASPGGGQAPNEQFF	TGTGCCAGTCCCGGAGGAGGGCAAGCGCCCAATGAGCAGTTCTTC
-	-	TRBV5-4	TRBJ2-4	CASSLGWGAKNIQYF	TGTGCCAGCAGCTTGGGGTGGGGGGCCAAAAACATTCAGTACTTC
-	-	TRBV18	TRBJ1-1	CASSPPGQVINTEAFF	TGTGCCAGCTCACCACCCGGGCAGGTCATTAACACTGAAGCTTTCTTT
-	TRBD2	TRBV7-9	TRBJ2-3	CASSLGLAGHTDTQYF	TGTGCCAGCAGCTTAGGTCTAGCGGGTCACACAGATACGCAGTATTTT
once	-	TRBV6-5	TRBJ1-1	CASSRDWGTEAFF	TGTGCCAGCTCGAGGGATTGGGGCACTGAAGCTTTCTTT
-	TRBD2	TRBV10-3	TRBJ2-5	CAISESRSGGAETQYF	TGTGCCATCAGTGAGTCCCGTAGCGGGGGGGCCGAGACCCAGTACTTC
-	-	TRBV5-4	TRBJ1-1	CASSLGGTGHTEAFF	TGTGCCAGCAGCTTGGGGGGAACGGGCCACACTGAAGCTTTCTTT
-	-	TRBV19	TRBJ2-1	CASSRAVMGNEQFF	TGTGCCAGTAGTAGAGCGGTCATGGGAAATGAGCAGTTCTTC
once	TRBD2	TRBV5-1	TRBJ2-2	CASSPGLAGTGELFF	TGCGCCAGCAGCCCCGGACTAGCGGGCACCGGGGAGCTGTTTTTT
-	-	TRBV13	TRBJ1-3	CASSLTGRANSGNTIYF	TGTGCCAGCAGCTTAACGGGGAGGGCCAACTCTGGAAACACCATATATTTT
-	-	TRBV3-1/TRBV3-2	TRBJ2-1	CASSRSGGARSDEQFF	TGTGCCAGCAGCCGATCTGGGGGGGCCCGTAGCGATGAGCAGTTCTTC
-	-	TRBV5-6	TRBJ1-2	CASSLEEVEYGYTF	TGTGCCAGCAGCTTGGAGGAGGTCGAATATGGCTACACCTTC
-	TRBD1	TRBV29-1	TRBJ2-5	CSVWPGGWETQYF	TGCAGCGTTTGGCCAGGGGGATGGGAGACCCAGTACTTC
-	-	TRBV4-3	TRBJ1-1	CASSQGGTVNTEAFF	TGCGCCAGCAGCCAAGGAGGGACGGTCAACACTGAAGCTTTCTTT
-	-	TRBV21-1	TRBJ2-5	CASRRQGQGGETQYF	TGTGCCAGCAGAAGACAGGGACAGGGGGGGGAGACCCAGTACTTC
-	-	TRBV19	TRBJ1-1	CASSIGVQGSEAFF	TGTGCCAGTAGTATCGGGGTGCAGGGCTCTGAAGCTTTCTTT
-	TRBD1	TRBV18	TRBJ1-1	CASSPRDRGTGEAFF	TGTGCCAGCTCACCCCGGGACAGGGGCACGGGTGAAGCTTTCTTT
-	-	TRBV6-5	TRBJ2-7	CASSFSLDSVSYEQYF	TGTGCCAGCAGTTTTTCCTTGGACTCTGTCTCCTACGAGCAGTACTTC
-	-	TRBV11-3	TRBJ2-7	CASSFPGRTAPYF	TGTGCCAGCAGCTTTCCAGGGAGAACTGCTCCGTACTTC
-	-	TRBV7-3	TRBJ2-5	CASSPEGAPGETQYF	TGTGCCAGCAGCCCGGAGGGGGCGCCGGGAGAGACCCAGTACTTC
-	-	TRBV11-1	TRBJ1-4	CASSLVSSSGEKLFF	TGTGCCAGCAGCTTAGTATCATCCAGCGGTGAAAAACTGTTTTTT
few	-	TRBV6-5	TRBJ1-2	CASSYSHRVFGYTF	TGTGCCAGCAGTTACTCTCACAGGGTTTTTGGCTACACCTTC